This note documents a single T cell receptor beta chain sequence. The CDR3 extends 3 residues past the end of the read, so its final part is completed from the germline J gene. CDR1 is MNHEY, CDR2 SVGEGT, per germline. The length of the CDR3 is 14 residues. Trimming left V 7 bases short and J 0 bases short, with 10 bases between. Thawed PBMCs were FACS-sorted into unstimulated CD4+CD25+CD127- regulatory T cells, CD4+CD25- non-regulatory cells, CD4 and CD8 cells. The data originate from a study of Tregs in tolerant kidney transplant recipients. TCRdb keeps only in-frame clones here, not all; method: immunoSEQ multiplex PCR. The table gives tens of thousands of clones; the top ten clones make up roughly 0.8% of it.

The chain carries TRBV6-2 or TRBV6-3 and TRBJ1-3; TRBD1 might be the D (5 bases). The TCR sequence derives from a human donor who received a combined kidney and bone marrow transplant. The material sequenced was CD4+ T cells from blood, taken before the transplant. CDR3 DNA (partial): TGTGCCAGCAACTTCAGGGTCTCTGGAAACACC. It specifies CASNFRVSGNT. The full CDR3 is CASNFRVSGNTIYF.